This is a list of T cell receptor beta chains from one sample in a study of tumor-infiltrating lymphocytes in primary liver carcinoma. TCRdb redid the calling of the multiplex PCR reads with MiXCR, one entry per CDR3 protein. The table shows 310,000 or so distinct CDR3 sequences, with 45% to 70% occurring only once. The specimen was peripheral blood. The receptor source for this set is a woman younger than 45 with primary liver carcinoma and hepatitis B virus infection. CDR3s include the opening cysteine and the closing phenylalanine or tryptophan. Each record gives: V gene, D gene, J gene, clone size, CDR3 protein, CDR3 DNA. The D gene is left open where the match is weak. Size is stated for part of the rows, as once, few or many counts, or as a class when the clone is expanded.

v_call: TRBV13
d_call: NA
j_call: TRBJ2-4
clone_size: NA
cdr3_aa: CASSGGGVNFQYF
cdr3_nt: TGTGCCAGCAGCGGGGGCGGTGTGAACTTTCAGTACTTC

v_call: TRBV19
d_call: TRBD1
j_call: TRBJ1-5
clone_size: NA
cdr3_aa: CASSPQQGGLGQPQHF
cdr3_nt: TGTGCCAGTAGTCCCCAACAGGGGGGTCTTGGTCAGCCCCAGCATTTT

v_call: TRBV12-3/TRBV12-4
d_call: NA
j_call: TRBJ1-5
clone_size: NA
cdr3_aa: CPSSLGGQPQHF
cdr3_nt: TGTCCCAGCAGTTTGGGAGGTCAGCCCCAGCATTTT

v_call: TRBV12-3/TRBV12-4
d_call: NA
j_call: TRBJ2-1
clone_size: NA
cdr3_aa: CASSLVGNERFF
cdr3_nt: TGTGCCAGCAGTTTAGTGGGCAATGAGCGGTTCTTC

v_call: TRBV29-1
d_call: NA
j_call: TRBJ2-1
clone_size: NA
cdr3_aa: CSVEDGNNEQSF
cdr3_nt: TGCAGCGTAGAGGACGGGAACAATGAGCAGTCCTTC

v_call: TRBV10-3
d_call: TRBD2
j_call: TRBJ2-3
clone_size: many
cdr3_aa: CAISESTGGTDTQYF
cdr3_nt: TGTGCCATCAGTGAGTCGACCGGGGGGACAGATACGCAGTATTTT

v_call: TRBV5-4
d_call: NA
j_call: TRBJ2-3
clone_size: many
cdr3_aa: CASSVDGHPPPTDTQYF
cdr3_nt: TGTGCCAGCAGCGTAGACGGACACCCTCCACCCACAGATACGCAGTATTTT

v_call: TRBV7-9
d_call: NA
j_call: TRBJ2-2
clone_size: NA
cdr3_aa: CASSPYPTGKLFF
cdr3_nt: TGTGCCAGCAGCCCCTACCCCACCGGGAAGCTGTTTTTT

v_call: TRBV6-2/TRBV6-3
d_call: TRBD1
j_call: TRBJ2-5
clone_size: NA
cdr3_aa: CASSPMDRDQEAQYF
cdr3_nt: TGTGCCAGCAGTCCGATGGACAGGGACCAAGAGGCCCAGTACTTC

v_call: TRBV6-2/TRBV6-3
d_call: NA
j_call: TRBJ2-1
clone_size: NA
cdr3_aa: CASSYRQGGVYYNEQFF
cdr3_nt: TGTGCCAGCAGTTACAGACAGGGCGGGGTATACTACAATGAGCAGTTCTTC

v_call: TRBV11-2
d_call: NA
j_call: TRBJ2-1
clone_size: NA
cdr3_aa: CVSSSPPDQTYNEQFF
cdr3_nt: TGTGTCAGCAGCTCTCCACCCGATCAGACATACAATGAGCAGTTCTTC

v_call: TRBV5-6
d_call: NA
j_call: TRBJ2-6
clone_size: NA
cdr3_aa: CASSLFREAGANVLTF
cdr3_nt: TGTGCCAGCAGCTTGTTTAGGGAAGCTGGGGCCAACGTCCTGACTTTC

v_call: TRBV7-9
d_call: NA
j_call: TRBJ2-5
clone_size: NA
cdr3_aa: CASSPLDSSGETQYF
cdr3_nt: TGTGCCAGCAGCCCCCTAGACTCGAGCGGGGAGACCCAGTACTTC

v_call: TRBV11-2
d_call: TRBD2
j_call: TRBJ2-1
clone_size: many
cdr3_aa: CASSLRGSGRAVDNEQFF
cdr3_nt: TGTGCCAGCAGCTTAAGGGGTAGCGGGAGGGCCGTGGACAATGAGCAGTTCTTC

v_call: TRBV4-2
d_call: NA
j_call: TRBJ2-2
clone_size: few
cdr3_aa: CASAIRTARELFF
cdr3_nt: TGTGCCAGCGCTATACGGACGGCGCGGGAGCTGTTTTTT

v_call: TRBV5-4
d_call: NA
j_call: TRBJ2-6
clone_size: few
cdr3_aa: CASSHQVYSGANVLTF
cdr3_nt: TGTGCCAGCAGCCACCAGGTGTACTCTGGGGCCAACGTCCTGACTTTC

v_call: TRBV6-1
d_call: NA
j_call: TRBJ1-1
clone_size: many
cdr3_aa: CASSEIEWEAFF
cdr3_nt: TGTGCCAGCAGTGAAATAGAGTGGGAAGCTTTCTTT

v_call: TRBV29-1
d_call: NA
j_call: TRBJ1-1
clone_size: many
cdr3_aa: CSPLRPASGNTEAFF
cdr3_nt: TGCAGCCCCCTGCGACCCGCGTCCGGGAACACTGAAGCTTTCTTT

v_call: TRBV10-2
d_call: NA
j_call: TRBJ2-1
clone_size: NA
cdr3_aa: CASNSTERWDEQFF
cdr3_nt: TGCGCCAGCAACTCGACAGAAAGGTGGGATGAGCAGTTCTTC

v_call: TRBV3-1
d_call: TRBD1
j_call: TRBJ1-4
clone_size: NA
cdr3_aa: CASSSWTGSEKLFF
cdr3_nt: TGTGCCAGCAGTTCCTGGACAGGGAGCGAAAAACTGTTTTTT

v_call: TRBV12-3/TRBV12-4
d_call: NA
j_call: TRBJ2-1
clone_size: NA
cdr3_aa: CVSSLLVNEQFF
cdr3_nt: TGTGTCAGCAGTTTACTCGTCAATGAGCAGTTCTTC

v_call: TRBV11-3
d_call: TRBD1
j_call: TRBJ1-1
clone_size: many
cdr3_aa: CASSSRTGEAFF
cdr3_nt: TGTGCCAGCAGCTCCCGGACAGGTGAAGCTTTCTTT

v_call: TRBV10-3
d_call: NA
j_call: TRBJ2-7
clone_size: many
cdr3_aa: CAISESPREGKYF
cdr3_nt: TGTGCCATCAGTGAGTCGCCGCGGGAAGGGAAGTACTTC

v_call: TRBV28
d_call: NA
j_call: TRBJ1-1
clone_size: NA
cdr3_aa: CASSPQGPLEAFF
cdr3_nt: TGTGCCAGCAGTCCGCAGGGGCCTCTCGAAGCTTTCTTT

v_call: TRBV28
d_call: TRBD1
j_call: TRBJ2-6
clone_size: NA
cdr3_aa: CASKQGAFSGANVLTF
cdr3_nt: TGTGCCAGCAAACAGGGGGCATTCTCCGGGGCCAACGTCCTGACTTTC

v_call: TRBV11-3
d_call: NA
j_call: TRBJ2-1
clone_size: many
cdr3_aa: CASSSWTETNNEQFF
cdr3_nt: TGTGCCAGCAGCTCCTGGACGGAGACCAATAATGAGCAGTTCTTC

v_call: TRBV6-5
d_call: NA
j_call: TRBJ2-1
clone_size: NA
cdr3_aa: CANSHSRGDRTSVF
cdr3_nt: TGTGCCAACAGCCATTCCCGAGGGGACCGGACCTCAGTCTTC

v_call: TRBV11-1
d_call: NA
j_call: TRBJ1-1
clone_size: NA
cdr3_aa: CASSLMAAGTEAFF
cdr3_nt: TGTGCCAGCAGCTTGATGGCCGCGGGGACTGAAGCTTTCTTT

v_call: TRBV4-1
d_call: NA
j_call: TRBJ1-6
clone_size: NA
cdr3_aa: CASSHNTPRGGRSPLHF
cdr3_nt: TGCGCCAGCAGCCACAACACACCACGGGGGGGTCGGTCACCCCTCCACTTT

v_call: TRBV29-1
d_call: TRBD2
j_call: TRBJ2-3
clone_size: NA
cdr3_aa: CSVRLAGEPSDTQYF
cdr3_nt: TGCAGCGTTCGTCTAGCGGGAGAGCCATCAGATACGCAGTATTTT

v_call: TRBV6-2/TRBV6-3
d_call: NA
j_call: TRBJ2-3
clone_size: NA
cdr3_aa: CASSSQTAAAGNTDTQYF
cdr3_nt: TGTGCCAGCAGTTCCCAAACGGCTGCTGCTGGAAACACAGATACGCAGTATTTT

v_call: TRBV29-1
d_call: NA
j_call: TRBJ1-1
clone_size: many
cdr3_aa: CSVEMMAREGFF
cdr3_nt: TGCAGCGTTGAGATGATGGCGAGGGAAGGTTTCTTT

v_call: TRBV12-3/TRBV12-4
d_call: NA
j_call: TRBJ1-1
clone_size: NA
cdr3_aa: CASNLSREAFF
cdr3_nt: TGTGCCAGCAATTTATCCCGTGAAGCTTTCTTT

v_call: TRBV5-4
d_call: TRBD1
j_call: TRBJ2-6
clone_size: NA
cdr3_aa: CASILGQAISSGANVLTF
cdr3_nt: TGTGCCAGCATCTTGGGACAGGCTATCTCCTCTGGGGCCAACGTCCTGACTTTC

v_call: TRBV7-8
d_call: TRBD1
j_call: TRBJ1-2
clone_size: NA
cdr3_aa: CTSSPRTGVNYGYTF
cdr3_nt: TGTACCAGCAGCCCACGGACAGGGGTGAACTATGGCTACACCTTC

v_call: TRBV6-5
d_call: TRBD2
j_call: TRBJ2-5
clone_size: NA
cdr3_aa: CASSLTSGRAGREIQYF
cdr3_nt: TGTGCCAGCAGTTTGACTAGCGGGAGGGCCGGGCGAGAGATCCAGTACTTC

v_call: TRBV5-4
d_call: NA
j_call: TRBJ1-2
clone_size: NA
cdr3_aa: CVSSPGGRGGDHGYTF
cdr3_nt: TGTGTCAGCAGCCCTGGTGGTAGAGGAGGGGACCATGGCTACACCTTC

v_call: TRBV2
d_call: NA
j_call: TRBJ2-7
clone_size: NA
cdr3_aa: CASSEEGSSYEQYF
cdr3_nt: TGTGCCAGCAGTGAAGAGGGGAGCTCCTACGAGCAGTACTTC

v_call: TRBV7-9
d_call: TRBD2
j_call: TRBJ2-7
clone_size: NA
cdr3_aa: CASSFPSGSSYEQYF
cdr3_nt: TGTGCCAGCAGCTTTCCTAGCGGGAGCTCCTACGAGCAGTACTTC

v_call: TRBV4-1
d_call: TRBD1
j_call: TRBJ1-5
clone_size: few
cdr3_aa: CASSQTGQGHQPQHF
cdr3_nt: TGCGCCAGCAGCCAAACCGGACAGGGCCATCAGCCCCAGCATTTT

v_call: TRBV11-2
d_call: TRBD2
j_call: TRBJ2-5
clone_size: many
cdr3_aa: CASSWGTSGQETQYF
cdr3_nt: TGTGCCAGCAGCTGGGGGACTAGCGGTCAAGAGACCCAGTACTTC

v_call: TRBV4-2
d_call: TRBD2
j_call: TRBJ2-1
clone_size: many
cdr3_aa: CASSQAVGRALNEQFF
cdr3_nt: TGTGCCAGCAGCCAAGCGGTCGGGAGGGCCCTCAATGAGCAGTTCTTC

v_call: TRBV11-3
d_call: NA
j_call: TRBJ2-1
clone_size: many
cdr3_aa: CASSLGLVAYNEQFF
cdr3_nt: TGTGCCAGCAGCTTGGGATTAGTCGCCTACAATGAGCAGTTCTTC

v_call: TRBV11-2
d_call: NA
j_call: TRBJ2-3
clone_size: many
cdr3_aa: CASSLDRRTDTQYF
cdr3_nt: TGTGCCAGCAGCTTAGATCGGCGCACAGATACGCAGTATTTT

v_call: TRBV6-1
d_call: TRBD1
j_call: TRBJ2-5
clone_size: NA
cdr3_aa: CASSEARDSAFQETQYF
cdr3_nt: TGTGCCAGCAGTGAAGCCCGGGACAGTGCCTTTCAAGAGACCCAGTACTTC

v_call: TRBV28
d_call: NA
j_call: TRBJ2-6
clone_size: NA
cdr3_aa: CASSPSPPWVTHSGANVLTF
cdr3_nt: TGTGCCAGCAGTCCCTCCCCCCCGTGGGTTACCCACTCTGGGGCCAACGTCCTGACTTTC

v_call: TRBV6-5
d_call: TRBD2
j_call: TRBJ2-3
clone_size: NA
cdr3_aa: CASSYRGGLAGEGTDTKYF
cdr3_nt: TGTGCCAGCAGTTACAGGGGGGGACTAGCGGGAGAGGGCACAGATACGAAGTATTTT

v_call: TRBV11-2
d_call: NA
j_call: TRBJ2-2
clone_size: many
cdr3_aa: CASSFRGTLNTGELFF
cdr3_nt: TGTGCCAGCAGCTTCCGGGGGACACTGAACACCGGGGAGCTGTTTTTT

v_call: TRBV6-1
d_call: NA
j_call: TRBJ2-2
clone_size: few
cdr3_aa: CASSPRGGQTWGELFF
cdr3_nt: TGTGCCAGCAGTCCCCGAGGAGGGCAAACCTGGGGGGAGCTGTTTTTT

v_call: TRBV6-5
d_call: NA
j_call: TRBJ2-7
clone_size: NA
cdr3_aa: CASNLGQGYGQYF
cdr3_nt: TGTGCCAGCAATTTGGGGCAGGGCTACGGGCAGTACTTC

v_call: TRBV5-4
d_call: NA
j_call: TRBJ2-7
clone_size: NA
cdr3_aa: CASSLDGSPYEQYF
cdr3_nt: TGTGCCAGCAGCTTGGATGGGAGCCCGTACGAGCAGTACTTC

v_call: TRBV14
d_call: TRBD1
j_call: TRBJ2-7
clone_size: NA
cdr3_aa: CASSLQQGATYEQYF
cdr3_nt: TGTGCCAGCAGCCTGCAACAGGGGGCAACCTACGAGCAGTACTTC

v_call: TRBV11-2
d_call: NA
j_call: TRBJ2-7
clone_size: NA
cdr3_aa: CASWRNEQYF
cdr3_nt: TGTGCCAGCTGGCGTAATGAGCAGTACTTC

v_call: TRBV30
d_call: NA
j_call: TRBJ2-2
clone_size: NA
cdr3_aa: CAWKYGSNTGELFF
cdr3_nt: TGTGCCTGGAAATACGGATCGAACACCGGGGAGCTGTTTTTT